The source of this T cell receptor (beta chain) is a study of T-cell memory formation after mild COVID-19. Study-wide context: Clusters of TCRs were largely donor specific.

In the case of this clonotype: Its antigen remains unknown.

The V and J ends lost 0 bases and 1 base respectively, with 6 bases between them. Germline CDR1 LNHNV, CDR2 YYDKDF (reference sequence). The CDR3 is 14 residues long. Study-level results: Shrinking CD4+ clones resided mostly in CM and EM, and CD8+ ones in EMRA.

TCRdb reanalysed the 5' RACE reads using MiXCR and keeps one entry per CDR3 protein. Here the sample spans about 560,000 distinct CDR3 sequences, roughly 17% being singletons. Sequenced sample: PBMCs or a T cell subset sorted from them (not recorded which). This clonotype was sampled from an adult woman who had mild COVID-19 (a few samples of this study predate the infection). Cell type and time point are not known. This chain links TRBV15 with TRBJ1-1, with unresolved D. The chain's CDR3 is CATSRDQRNTEAFF. CDR3 nucleotide sequence: TGTGCCACCAGCAGAGACCAGAGGAACACTGAAGCTTTCTTT.